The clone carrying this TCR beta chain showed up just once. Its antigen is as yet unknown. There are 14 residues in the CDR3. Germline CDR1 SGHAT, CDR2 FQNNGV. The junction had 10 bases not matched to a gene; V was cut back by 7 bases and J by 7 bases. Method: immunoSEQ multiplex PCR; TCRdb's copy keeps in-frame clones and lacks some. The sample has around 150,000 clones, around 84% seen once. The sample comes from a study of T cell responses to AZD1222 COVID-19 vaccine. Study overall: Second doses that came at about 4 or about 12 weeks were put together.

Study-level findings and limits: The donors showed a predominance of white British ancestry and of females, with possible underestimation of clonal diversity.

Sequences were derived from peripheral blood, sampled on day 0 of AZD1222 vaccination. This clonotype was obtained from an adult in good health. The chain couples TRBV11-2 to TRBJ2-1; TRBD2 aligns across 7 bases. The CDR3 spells CASTVLATGNEQFF. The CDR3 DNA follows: TGTGCCAGCACCGTACTAGCGACCGGGAATGAGCAGTTCTTC. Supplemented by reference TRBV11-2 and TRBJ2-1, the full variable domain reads EAGVAQSPRYKIIEKRQSVAFWCNPISGHATLYWYQQILGQGPKLLIQFQNNGVVDDSQLPKDRFSAERLKGVDSTLKIQPAKLEDSAVYLCASTVLATGNEQFFGPGTRLTVL.